This T cell receptor (beta chain) was sequenced in a study of neoadjuvant nivolumab and ipilimumab in lung cancer. This clone was observed a single time. The V end lost 4 bases, the J end lost 1 base, and 13 bases lay between the germline ends. Germline CDR1 MNHEY, CDR2 SMNVEV (reference sequence). The CDR3 is made up of 15 amino acids. TCRdb's table, derived via immunoSEQ multiplex PCR, lists solely in-frame clones and lacks some. The sample records some 31,000 clones, more than 90% being singletons. The TCR comes from an adult with non-small cell lung cancer. The source was peripheral blood, collected after neoadjuvant nivolumab, alone or with ipilimumab, at or shortly before surgery. The chain combines TRBV27 with TRBJ1-1; D ambiguous. The CDR3 loop is CASSSLNRANTEAFF. The DNA for the CDR3 is TGTGCCAGCAGTTCTCTTAACCGAGCGAACACTGAAGCTTTCTTT.